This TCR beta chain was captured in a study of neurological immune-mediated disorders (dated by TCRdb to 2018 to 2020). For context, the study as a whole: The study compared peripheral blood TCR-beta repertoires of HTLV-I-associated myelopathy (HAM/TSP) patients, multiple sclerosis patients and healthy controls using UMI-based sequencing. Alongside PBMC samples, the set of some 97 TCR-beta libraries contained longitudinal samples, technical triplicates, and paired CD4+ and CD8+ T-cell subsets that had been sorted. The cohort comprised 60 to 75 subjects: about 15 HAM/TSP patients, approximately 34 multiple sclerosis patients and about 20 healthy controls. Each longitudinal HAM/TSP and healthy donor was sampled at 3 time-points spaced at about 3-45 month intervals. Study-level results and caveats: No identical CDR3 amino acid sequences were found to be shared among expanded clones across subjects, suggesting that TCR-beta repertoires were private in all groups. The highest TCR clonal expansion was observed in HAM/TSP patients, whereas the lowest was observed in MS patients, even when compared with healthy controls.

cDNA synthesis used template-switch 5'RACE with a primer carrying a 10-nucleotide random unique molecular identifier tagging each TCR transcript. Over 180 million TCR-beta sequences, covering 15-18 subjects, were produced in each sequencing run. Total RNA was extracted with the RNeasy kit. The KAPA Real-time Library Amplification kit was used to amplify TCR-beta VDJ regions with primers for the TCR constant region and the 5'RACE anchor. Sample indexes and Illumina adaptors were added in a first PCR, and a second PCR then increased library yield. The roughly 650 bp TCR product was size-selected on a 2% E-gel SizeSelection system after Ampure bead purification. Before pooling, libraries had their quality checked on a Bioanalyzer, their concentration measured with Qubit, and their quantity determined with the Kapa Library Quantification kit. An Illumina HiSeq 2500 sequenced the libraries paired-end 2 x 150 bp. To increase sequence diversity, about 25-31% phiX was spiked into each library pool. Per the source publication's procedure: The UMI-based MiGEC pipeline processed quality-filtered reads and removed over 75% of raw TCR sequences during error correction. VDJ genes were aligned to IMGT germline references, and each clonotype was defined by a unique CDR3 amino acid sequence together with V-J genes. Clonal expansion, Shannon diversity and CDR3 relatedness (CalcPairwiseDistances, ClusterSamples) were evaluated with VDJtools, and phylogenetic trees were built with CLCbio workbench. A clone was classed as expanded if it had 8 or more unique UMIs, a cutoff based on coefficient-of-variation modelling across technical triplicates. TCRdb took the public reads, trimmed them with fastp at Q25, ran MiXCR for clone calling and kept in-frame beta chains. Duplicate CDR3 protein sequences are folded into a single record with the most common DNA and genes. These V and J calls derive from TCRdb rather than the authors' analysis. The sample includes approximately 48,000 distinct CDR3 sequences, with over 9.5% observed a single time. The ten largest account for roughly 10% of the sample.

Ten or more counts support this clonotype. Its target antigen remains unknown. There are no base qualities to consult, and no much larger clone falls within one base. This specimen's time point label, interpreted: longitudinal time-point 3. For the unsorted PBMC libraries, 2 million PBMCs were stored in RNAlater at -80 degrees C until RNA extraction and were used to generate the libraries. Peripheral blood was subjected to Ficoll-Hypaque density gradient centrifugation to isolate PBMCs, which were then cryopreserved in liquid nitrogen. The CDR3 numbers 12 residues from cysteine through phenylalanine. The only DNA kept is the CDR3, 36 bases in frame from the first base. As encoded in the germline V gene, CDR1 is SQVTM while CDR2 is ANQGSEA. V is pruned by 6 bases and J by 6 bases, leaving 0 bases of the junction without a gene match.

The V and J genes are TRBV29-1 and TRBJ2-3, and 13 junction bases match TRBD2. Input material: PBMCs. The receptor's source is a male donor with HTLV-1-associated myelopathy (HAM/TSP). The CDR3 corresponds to CSVGLAGDTQYF. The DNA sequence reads TGCAGCGTGGGACTAGCGGGGGATACGCAGTATTTT.